The present T cell receptor beta chain was sequenced within a study of blood T cell repertoires in COVID-19. Study at large: Donors in the United States, Italy and Spain gave samples during acute or convalescent COVID-19. PBMCs, B-cell-depleted T cells, or T cells were the source of the cDNA or gDNA that made up the material.

This clone was seen only once. Per the authors' pipeline: For nucleated cells, counts were estimated from reference gene primer amplification. Produced via immunoSEQ multiplex PCR; TCRdb's table is partial and in-frame only. V and J calls and clone size are those listed in that table; D and trimming were worked out from the DNA. The table has 200,000 to 250,000 clones, roughly nine tenths seen once; the top ten hold 5.5% to 6.5%. Looked up from germline, CDR1 is MNHEY and CDR2 is SMNVEV (reference sequence). There are 12 residues in the CDR3. Trimming pared 2 bases from V and 3 bases from J, leaving 3 bases between.

The source is a man in his sixties with acute or convalescent COVID-19. The chain recombines TRBV27 with TRBJ2-3, with D unresolved. Sequenced material: peripheral blood. The CDR3 spells CASSLPTDTQYF. The CDR3 DNA reads TGTGCCAGCAGTTTACCGACAGATACGCAGTATTTT.